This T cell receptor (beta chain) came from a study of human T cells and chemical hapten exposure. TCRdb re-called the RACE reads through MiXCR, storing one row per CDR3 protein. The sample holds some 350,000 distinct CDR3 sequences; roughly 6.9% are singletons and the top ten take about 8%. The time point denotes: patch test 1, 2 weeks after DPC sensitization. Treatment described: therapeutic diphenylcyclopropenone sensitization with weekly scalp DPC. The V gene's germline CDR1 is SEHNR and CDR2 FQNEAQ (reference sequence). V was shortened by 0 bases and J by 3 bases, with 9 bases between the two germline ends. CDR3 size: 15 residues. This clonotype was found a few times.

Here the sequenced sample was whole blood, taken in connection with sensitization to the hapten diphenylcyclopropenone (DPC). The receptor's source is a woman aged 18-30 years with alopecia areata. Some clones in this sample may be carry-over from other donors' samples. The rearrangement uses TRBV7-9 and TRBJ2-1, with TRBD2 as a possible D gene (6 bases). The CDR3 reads CASSLAGGYYNEQFF. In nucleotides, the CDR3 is TGTGCCAGCAGCTTAGCGGGGGGTTACTACAATGAGCAGTTCTTC.